This section outlines one T cell receptor beta chain sequence together with its context. Its antigen is not identified. Germline assignment: CDR1 SGHDN and CDR2 FVKESK. This CDR3 has 13 amino acids. With 3 bases removed from V and 3 bases from J, the gap between germline ends came to 9 bases. The data stem from a study of Ad26.COV2.S vaccination and SARS-CoV-2 variants. As for the study in general: The donor participated in the COV1001 trial, in its Ad26.COV2.S arm. Findings of the study overall: Marked by substantial breadth, spike-specific CD8+ and CD4+ T cell responses were reportedly seen after vaccination.

The table came from immunoSEQ multiplex PCR; TCRdb's copy has only in-frame clones and leaves some out. The table includes roughly 450,000 clones, approximately 92% detected once. Treatment reported: 15 to 20 received Ad26.COV2.S at low or high dose, single or two shots; 5 received placebo; per-sample allocation not given. At day 63 after the first vaccine or placebo injection, samples were drawn. Sequenced here: peripheral blood, sampled in a trial of Ad26.COV2.S vaccine versus placebo. The V gene is TRBV14, the J gene TRBJ2-7, with D hard to call. This receptor was identified in a person between 18 and 60 years old who received the Ad26.COV2.S COVID-19 vaccine or a placebo. The CDR3 sequence: CASSQGSNYEQYF. CDR3 in DNA: TGTGCCAGCAGCCAGGGGTCCAACTACGAGCAGTACTTC.